Presented here are 10 T cell receptor beta chains from one specimen sequenced in a study of naive and memory T cell subsets. The antigens of these receptors remain unknown. Whole-study findings and limits: Naive repertoires, especially CD8, held a few larger clonotypes, possibly memory cells re-expressing CD45RA.

The beta constant-region primer was an equimolar mix of two oligonucleotides covering TRBC1 and TRBC2. Ligated cDNA was amplified by four rounds of PCR with nested alpha and beta constant-region primers and SP2. MiXCR, run by TCRdb on the UMI-ligation and nested PCR reads, gives a single entry per CDR3 protein. Of over 130,000 distinct CDR3 sequences in the sample, approximately 20% are singletons; the top ten hold more than 0.6%. The source material was naive CD8+ T cells from blood. These receptors all stem from a human donor in good health.

The CDR3, as DNA: TGTGCCAGCAGTTTATGGGCTAGCGGGGAGACCCAGTACTTC. Protein product: CASSLWASGETQYF. This chain connects TRBV27 to TRBJ2-5, with TRBD2 matching 8 bases. The CDR3 length is 14 residues. From germline, CDR1 is MNHEY and CDR2 SMNVEV (reference sequence). The V and J ends lost 1 base and 5 bases, in that order; junction bases with no gene match: 3.

V and J are TRBV6-6 and TRBJ2-1; perhaps TRBD2 as D (6 bases). The germline CDR1 and CDR2 sequences are MNHNY and SVGAGI (reference sequence). The ends were cut back, 6 bases at V and 4 bases at J, with 16 bases in the middle. The CDR3 is 15 residues long. CDR3 region: CASSGDGTRYNEQFF. The DNA for the CDR3 is TGTGCCAGCAGCGGAGACGGGACTCGTTACAATGAGCAGTTCTTC.

This clonotype was picked up a small number of times. CDR3 nucleotide sequence: TGCAGTGCTAGAGATGACAGTGGATCGTACGAGCAGTACTTC. Amino acid sequence: CSARDDSGSYEQYF. The V gene is TRBV20-1, the J gene TRBJ2-7; D may be TRBD1 (5 bases). The germline V gene encodes CDR1 DFQATT and CDR2 SNEGSKA (reference sequence). The V end was cut by 0 bases, the J end by 4 bases, with 13 bases between. CDR3 size: 14 residues.

This clonotype has only one observation. The chain uses TRBV28 and TRBJ2-7; TRBD1 agrees at 9 bases. Germline loops: CDR1 MDHEN, CDR2 SYDVKM. V gave up 9 bases and J gave up 3 bases; unmatched junction bases: 9. The CDR3 totals 14 residues. The CDR3 DNA is TGTGCCAGTTCAGTTGGGGACAGGGTCTACGAGCAGTACTTC. As protein: CASSVGDRVYEQYF.

This clonotype showed up just a few times. The J gene is TRBJ2-7, the V gene TRBV20-1; TRBD1 aligns across 8 bases. This CDR3 region has 17 residues. With 6 bases clipped from V and 0 bases from J, the junction kept 16 bases outside the gene matches. CDR1 and CDR2 from the germline V gene are DFQATT and SNEGSKA (reference sequence). CDR3 nucleotides: TGCAGTGCCGAGTCCCCGCCGCAGGGGGCCAGCTCCTACGAGCAGTACTTC. This translates into CSAESPPQGASSYEQYF.

This clonotype turned up a few times. The rearrangement uses TRBV6-6 and TRBJ1-5; a weak D match, TRBD1 (5 bases). CDR1 and CDR2 from the germline V gene are MNHNY and SVGAGI (reference sequence). The CDR3 covers 17 residues. V was cut by 7 bases and J by 2 bases, with 21 bases left in between. DNA of the CDR3: TGTGCCAGCAACACTCTACAGGATCTCGGAGGCAATCAGCCCCAGCATTTT. The encoded protein is CASNTLQDLGGNQPQHF.

The J gene is TRBJ2-1, the V gene TRBV6-6; 10 positions match TRBD2. CDR1 and CDR2 (germline): MNHNY, SVGAGI (reference sequence). CDR3 length equals 18 residues. V lost 2 bases and J lost 3; bases outside the gene matches: 10. CDR3 residues: CASSYPSGRVANYNEQFF. The CDR3 DNA sequence: TGTGCCAGCAGTTACCCCAGCGGGAGGGTCGCAAACTACAATGAGCAGTTCTTC.

The V call is TRBV28, the J call TRBJ1-5; TRBD1 is a possible D gene (5 bases). V lost 8 bases, J lost 0 bases, and 8 bases lay in between. Germline CDR1 is MDHEN and CDR2 is SYDVKM. The CDR3 covers 13 residues. CDR3 in DNA: TGTGCCAGCGGGACTCATAGCAATCAGCCCCAGCATTTT. Translated: CASGTHSNQPQHF.

The chain links TRBV27 to TRBJ2-3; weak D call: TRBD1 (6 bases). CDR1 MNHEY and CDR2 SMNVEV come from the germline V gene (reference sequence). This CDR3 has 15 residues. Trimming took off 2 bases at V and 4 bases at J, with 13 bases between the two ends. This CDR3 reads CASSLGGRSPDTQYF. The CDR3 nucleotides read TGTGCCAGCAGTTTAGGGGGCCGTAGCCCAGATACGCAGTATTTT.

This clonotype was seen more than once but under ten times. The chain has TRBV27 and TRBJ2-1; the D is unclear. This CDR3 comprises 13 residues. V was clipped by 8 bases and J by 0 bases, with 8 bases between them. Germline V gives CDR1 MNHEY, CDR2 SMNVEV (reference sequence). The CDR3 here is CASGRNSYNEQFF. CDR3 bases: TGTGCCAGCGGGCGAAACTCCTACAATGAGCAGTTCTTC.